This T cell receptor (beta chain) was found in a study of T cell responses to AZD1222 COVID-19 vaccine (dated by TCRdb to the early 2020s). Broadly, across the study: AZD1222 recipients whose second dose came at about 4 weeks and those whose second dose came at about 12 weeks were combined into one group, since spike-specific TCR depth and breadth did not differ between the two schedules. A total of over 230 trial participants underwent TCR sequencing, of whom about 200 had received two doses of AZD1222 and roughly 26 had received two doses of the MenACWY control vaccine. Trial participants were enrolled by age into 18-55, 56-69 and 70-plus year subgroups, with approximately 150, 30 and 60 TCR-sequenced participants respectively. Findings and caveats that apply to the study as a whole: The vaccine-associated CD4 TCRs covered the entire spike protein, and the dominant responses fell in regions 160-218 and 743-854. Because no day 14 peak-response samples were available, repertoires were characterized only after the peak T cell response. Spike-specific TCR breadth and depth rose significantly after two AZD1222 doses compared with day 0 and with MenACWY recipients. Reportedly, almost half of the unique spike-specific TCRs recognized epitopes lying outside the regions that are mutated in the B.1.351 and B.1.1.7 variants. Conclusions about previously exposed vaccinees are limited because only six or seven AZD1222 recipients were SARS-CoV-2 seropositive at baseline. Most participants were white British and females outnumbered males, and the authors suggested that clonal diversity may have been underestimated. The 56-69-year group was small, and its depth increase did not reach significance, likely because of low power.

About this clone: Its target antigen remains unknown. Per-base qualities were not stored, and no clone one base away is much larger.

Relative to germline, V is 6 bases shorter and J is 1 base shorter, with 9 bases between their ends. The CDR3 runs 13 amino acids, cysteine and phenylalanine included. Only the CDR3 region is kept as DNA, spanning 39 bases read in frame from base 1. The germline V gene gives CDR1 as SGHTA and CDR2 as FQGTGA. The CDR3 regions of human TCRbeta chains were subjected to immunosequencing. The authors processed their data as follows. TCRs in the repertoires were compared against a reference library of SARS-CoV-2-specific TCRs that had been generated with the MIRA antigen-specificity platform. Breadth was defined as the fraction of unique TCRs that were SARS-CoV-2-associated. Depth was defined as the fraction of total T cells that were SARS-CoV-2-associated. Using the MIRA data, every spike-specific TCR was mapped to the spike region that the TCR reacted to and assigned to either a CD4 or a CD8 class. Log10-transformed breadth and depth values were compared by one-way ANOVA with Sidak's multiple comparisons tests. This immuneACCESS table, as held by TCRdb, lists in-frame sequences with V and J called but not all clones. Of the missing ones, under half trace to an unresolved V gene in checked studies; the others have no known cause. For V, J and clone size, that table is used; D and trimming come from the DNA. The sample table records over 110,000 clones; about 92% of these occur just once. The top ten clonotypes cover approximately 5% of the sample.

The sample's time point, from its label and the paper: baseline before first vaccination. The vaccinee samples were drawn from two UK trials, COV001 and COV002, one of which was a single-blind randomized controlled phase 2/3 trial testing AZD1222 (ChAdOx1 nCoV-19) in healthy adults. Trial participant PBMC samples were collected at day 0 and day 28 after the second dose for TCRbeta chain sequencing. The source was peripheral blood, collected on day 0 of AZD1222 vaccination. The chain is made from TRBV7-3 and TRBJ1-1; no confident D gene assignment can be made. This sequence originates from an adult in good health. The CDR3 reads as follows: CASSSLRNTEAFF. The nucleotides are TGTGCCAGCAGTTCACTACGGAACACTGAAGCTTTCTTT.